This TCR beta chain stems from a study of glioma-infiltrating T cells. Whole-study results and caveats: Non-neoplastic patients had below-expected tissue-blood divergence, while all gliomas exceeded expectation. CDR3 overlap between tissue and blood was very small.

The CDR3 totals 16 residues. The germline V gene encodes CDR1 SGHTA and CDR2 FQGTGA. Concerning this clonotype itself: The target antigen is unknown. The junction does not match germline at one end; this may be a read error.

The iRepertoire nested amplicon-rescue multiplex PCR amplified TCR alpha and beta CDR3s from RNA. For one-step reverse transcription and amplification, about 85-400 ng of tissue mRNA or PBMC total RNA was used. TCRdb analysed the multiplex PCR reads with MiXCR anew, one entry per CDR3 protein. Here the sample spans around 140,000 distinct CDR3 sequences, roughly 43% being singletons. Sequencing input: glioma tissue, nonneoplastic brain tissue, or PBMCs (not recorded which). The sequence was obtained from a human donor with low-grade glioma or glioblastoma, undergoing nonglioma brain surgery, or in good health (not recorded which). The rearrangement uses TRBV7-3 and TRBJ2-2; 11 bases agree with TRBD2. The CDR3 region has the DNA TGTGCCCGCAGCTTTCGAACTAGCGGGAGCACCGGGGAGCTGTTTTTT. Its protein is CARSFRTSGSTGELFF.